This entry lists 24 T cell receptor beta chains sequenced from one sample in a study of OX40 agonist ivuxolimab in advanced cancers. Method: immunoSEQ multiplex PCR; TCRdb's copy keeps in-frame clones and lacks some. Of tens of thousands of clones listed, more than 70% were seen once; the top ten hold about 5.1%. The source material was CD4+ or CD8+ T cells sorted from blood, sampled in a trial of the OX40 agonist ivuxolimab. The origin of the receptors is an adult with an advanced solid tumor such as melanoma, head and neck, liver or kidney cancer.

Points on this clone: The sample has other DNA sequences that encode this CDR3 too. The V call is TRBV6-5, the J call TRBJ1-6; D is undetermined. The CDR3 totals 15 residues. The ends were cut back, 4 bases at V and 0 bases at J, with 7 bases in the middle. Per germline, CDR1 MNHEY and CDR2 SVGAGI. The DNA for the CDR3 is TGTGCCAGCAGTTGGGGTAGCTCCTATAATTCACCCCTCCACTTT. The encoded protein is CASSWGSSYNSPLHF.

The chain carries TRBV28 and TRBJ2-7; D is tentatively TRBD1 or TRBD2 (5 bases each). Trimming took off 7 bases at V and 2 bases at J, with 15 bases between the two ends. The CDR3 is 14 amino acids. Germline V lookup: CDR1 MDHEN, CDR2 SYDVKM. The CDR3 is CASNPGPRTYEQYF. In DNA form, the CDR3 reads TGTGCCAGCAACCCGGGACCCCGAACCTACGAGCAGTACTTC.

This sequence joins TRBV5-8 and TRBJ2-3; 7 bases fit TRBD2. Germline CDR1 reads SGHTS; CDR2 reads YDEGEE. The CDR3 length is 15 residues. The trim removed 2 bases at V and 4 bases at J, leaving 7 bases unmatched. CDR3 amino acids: CASSFGGSFADTQYF. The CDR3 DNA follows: TGTGCCAGCAGCTTTGGCGGGAGTTTCGCAGATACGCAGTATTTT.

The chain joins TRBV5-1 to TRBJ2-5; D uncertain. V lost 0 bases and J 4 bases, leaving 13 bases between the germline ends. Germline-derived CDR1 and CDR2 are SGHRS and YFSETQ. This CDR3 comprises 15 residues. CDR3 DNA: TGCGCCAGCAGCTTGGGGGCCGGAACATTAGAGACCCAGTACTTC. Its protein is CASSLGAGTLETQYF.

CDR3 DNA sequence: TGTGCCAGCTCCCTTACGAACGGCAACACTGAAGCTTTCTTT. This gives the protein CASSLTNGNTEAFF. J is TRBJ1-1 and V is TRBV18; D gene uncertain. V was pared by 6 bases and J by 2 bases, with 13 bases between. The CDR3 is 14 residues long. Per germline, CDR1 KGHSH and CDR2 LQKENI.

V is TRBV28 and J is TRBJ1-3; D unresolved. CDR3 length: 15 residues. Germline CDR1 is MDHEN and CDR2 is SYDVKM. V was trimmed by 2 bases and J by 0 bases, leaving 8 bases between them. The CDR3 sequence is CASSLGGSSGNTIYF. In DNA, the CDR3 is TGTGCCAGCAGTTTAGGCGGGAGCTCTGGAAACACCATATATTTT.

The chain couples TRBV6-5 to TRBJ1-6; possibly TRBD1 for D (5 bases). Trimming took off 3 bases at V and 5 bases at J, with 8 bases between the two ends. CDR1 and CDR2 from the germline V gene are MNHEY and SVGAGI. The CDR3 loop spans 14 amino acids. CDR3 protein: CASSYGRDNSPLHF. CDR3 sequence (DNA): TGTGCCAGCAGTTATGGCAGGGATAATTCACCCCTCCACTTT.

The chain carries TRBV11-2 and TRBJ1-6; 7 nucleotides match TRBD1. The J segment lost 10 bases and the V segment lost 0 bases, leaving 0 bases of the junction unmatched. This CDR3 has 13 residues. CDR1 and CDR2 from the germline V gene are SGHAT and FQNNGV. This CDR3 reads CASSLEGGSPLHF. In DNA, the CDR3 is TGTGCCAGCAGCTTAGAAGGGGGCTCACCCCTCCACTTT.

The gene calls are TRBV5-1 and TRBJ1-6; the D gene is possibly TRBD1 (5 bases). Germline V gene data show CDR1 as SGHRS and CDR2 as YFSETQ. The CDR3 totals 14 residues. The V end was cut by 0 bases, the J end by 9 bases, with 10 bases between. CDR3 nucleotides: TGCGCCAGCAGCTTGGCGGGGCTTGCTTCACCCCTCCACTTT. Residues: CASSLAGLASPLHF.

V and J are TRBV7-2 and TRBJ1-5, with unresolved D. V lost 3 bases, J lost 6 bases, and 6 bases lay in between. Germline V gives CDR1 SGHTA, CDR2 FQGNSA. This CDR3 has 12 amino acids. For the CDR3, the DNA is TGTGCCAGCAGCTTTTACAGTCAGCCCCAGCATTTT. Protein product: CASSFYSQPQHF.

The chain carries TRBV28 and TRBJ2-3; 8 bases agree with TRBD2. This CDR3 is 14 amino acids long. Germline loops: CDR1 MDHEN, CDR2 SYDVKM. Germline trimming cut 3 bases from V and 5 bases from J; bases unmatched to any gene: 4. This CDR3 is CASSLGLAGDTQYF. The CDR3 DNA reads TGTGCCAGCAGTTTGGGGCTAGCGGGAGATACGCAGTATTTT.

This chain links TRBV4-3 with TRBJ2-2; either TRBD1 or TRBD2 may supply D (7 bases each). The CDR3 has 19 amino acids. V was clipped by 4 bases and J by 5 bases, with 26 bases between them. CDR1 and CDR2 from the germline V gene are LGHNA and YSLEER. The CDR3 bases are TGCGCCAGCAGCCCCCATCTCCCTTTGCCAGGGGGGGCAACCGGGGAGCTGTTTTTT. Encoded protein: CASSPHLPLPGGATGELFF.

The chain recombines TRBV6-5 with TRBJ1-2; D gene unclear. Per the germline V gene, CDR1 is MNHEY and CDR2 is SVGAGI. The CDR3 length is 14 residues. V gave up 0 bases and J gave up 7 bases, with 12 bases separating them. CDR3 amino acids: CASSYSTSSRGYTF. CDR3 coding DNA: TGTGCCAGCAGTTACTCGACTTCCTCCCGTGGCTACACCTTC.

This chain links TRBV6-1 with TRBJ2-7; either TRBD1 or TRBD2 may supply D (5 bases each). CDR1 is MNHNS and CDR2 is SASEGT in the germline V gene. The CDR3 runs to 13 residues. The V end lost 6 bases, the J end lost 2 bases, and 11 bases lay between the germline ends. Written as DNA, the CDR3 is TGTGCCAGCAGCCCGGGACGAGCCTACGAGCAGTACTTC. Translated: CASSPGRAYEQYF.

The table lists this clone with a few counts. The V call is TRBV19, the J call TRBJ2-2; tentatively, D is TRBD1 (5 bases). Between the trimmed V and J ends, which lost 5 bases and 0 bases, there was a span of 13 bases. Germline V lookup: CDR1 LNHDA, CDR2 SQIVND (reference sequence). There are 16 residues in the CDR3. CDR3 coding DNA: TGTGCCAGTAGTTCCCGGACACCAGCGAACACCGGGGAGCTGTTTTTT. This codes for CASSSRTPANTGELFF.

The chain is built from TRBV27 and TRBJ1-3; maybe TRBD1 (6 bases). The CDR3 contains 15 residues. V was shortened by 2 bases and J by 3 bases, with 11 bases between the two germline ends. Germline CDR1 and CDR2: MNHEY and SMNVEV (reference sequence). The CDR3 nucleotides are TGTGCCAGCAGTTTAGGGGGGGCGATTGGAAACACCATATATTTT. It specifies CASSLGGAIGNTIYF.

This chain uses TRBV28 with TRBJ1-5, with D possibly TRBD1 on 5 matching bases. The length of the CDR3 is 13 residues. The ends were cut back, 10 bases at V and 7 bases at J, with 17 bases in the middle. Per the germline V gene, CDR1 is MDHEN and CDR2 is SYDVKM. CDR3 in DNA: TGTGCCATTCATGGGGGGATTGAGCAGCCCCAGCATTTT. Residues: CAIHGGIEQPQHF.

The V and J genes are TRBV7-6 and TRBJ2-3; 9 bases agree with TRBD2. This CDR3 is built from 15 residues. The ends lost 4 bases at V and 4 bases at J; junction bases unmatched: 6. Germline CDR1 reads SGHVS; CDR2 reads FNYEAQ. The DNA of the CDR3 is TGTGCCAGCAGCTCTAGCGGGATTGGGGCAGATACGCAGTATTTT. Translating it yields CASSSSGIGADTQYF.

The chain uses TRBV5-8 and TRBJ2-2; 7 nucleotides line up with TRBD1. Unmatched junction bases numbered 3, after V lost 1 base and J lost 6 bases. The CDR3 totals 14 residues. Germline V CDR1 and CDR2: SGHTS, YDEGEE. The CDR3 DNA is TGTGCCAGCAGCTTGAGGGACAGCTCCGGGGAGCTGTTTTTT. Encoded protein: CASSLRDSSGELFF.

The CDR3 sequence: CSAGLTGTNEKLFF. CDR3 nucleotides: TGCAGCGCAGGATTGACGGGAACTAATGAAAAACTGTTTTTT. The chain combines TRBV29-1 with TRBJ1-4; no reliable D call. V lost 7 bases to trimming and J lost 1 base, with 13 bases between them. Germline CDR1 SQVTM, CDR2 ANQGSEA. The CDR3 has 14 amino acids.

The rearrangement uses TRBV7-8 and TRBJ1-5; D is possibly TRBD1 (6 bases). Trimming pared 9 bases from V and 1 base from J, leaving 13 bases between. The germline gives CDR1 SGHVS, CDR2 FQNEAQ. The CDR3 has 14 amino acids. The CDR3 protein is CASRMGASNQPQHF. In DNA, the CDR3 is TGTGCCAGTAGGATGGGGGCGAGCAATCAGCCCCAGCATTTT.

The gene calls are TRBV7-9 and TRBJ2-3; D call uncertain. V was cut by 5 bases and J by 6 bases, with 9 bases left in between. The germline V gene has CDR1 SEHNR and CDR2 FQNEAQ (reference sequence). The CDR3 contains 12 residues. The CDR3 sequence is CASSILSDTQYF. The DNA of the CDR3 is TGTGCCAGCAGCATCCTGTCGGATACGCAGTATTTT.

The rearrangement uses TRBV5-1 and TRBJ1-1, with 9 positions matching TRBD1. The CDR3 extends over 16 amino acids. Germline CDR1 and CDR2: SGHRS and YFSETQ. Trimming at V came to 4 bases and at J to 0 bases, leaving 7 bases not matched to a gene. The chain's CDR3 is CASSGGTGSMNTEAFF. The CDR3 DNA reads TGCGCCAGCAGCGGGGGGACAGGGTCCATGAACACTGAAGCTTTCTTT.

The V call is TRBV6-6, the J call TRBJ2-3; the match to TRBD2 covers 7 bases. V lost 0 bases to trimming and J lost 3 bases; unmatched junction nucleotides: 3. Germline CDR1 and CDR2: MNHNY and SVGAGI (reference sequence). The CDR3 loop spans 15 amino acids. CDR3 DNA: TGTGCCAGCAGTTACTCCCAGCGGGGAACAGATACGCAGTATTTT. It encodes CASSYSQRGTDTQYF.